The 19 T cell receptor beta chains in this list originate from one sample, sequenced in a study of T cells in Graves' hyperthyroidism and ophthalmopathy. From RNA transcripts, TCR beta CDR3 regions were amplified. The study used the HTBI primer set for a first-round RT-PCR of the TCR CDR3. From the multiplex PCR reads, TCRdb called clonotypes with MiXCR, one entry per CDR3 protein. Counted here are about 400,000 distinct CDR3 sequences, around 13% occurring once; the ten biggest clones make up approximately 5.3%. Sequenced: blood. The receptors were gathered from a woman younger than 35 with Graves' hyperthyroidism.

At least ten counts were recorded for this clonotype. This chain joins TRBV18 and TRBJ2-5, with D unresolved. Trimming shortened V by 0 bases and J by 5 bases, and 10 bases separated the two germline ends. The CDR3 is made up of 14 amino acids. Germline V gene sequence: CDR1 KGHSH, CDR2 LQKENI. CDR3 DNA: TGTGCCAGCTCACCACCGGCGGTGGGGGAGACCCAGTACTTC. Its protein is CASSPPAVGETQYF. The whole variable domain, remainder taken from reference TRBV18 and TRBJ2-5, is NAGVMQNPRHLVRRRGQEARLRCSPMKGHSHVYWYRQLPEEGLKFMVYLQKENIIDESGMPKERFSAEFPKEGPSILRIQQVVRGDSAAYFCASSPPAVGETQYFGPGTRLLVL.

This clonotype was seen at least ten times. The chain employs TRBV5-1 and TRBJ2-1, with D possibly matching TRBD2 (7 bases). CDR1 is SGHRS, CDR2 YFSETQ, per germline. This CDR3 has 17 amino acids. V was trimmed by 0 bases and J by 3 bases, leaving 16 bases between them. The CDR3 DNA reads TGCGCCAGCAGCTTGGCCGGGGGCGGGAGAGGCTACAATGAGCAGTTCTTC. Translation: CASSLAGGGRGYNEQFF.

The CDR3 DNA follows: TGTGCCAGCAGCGCGGGGTCGACAGGGGCCGAGACCCAGTACTTC. Its protein is CASSAGSTGAETQYF. V usage is TRBV7-3 and J usage is TRBJ2-5, with 8 bases matching TRBD1. Trimming at V came to 5 bases and at J to 5 bases, leaving 10 bases not matched to a gene. The CDR3 sequence is 15 residues long. Germline V gene sequence: CDR1 SGHTA, CDR2 FQGTGA.

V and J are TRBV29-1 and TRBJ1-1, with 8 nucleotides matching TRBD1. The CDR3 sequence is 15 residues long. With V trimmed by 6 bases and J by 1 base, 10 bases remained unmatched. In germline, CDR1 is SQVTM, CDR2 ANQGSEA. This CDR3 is CSVETDDRGNTEAFF. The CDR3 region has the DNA TGCAGCGTGGAGACCGACGACAGGGGGAACACTGAAGCTTTCTTT.

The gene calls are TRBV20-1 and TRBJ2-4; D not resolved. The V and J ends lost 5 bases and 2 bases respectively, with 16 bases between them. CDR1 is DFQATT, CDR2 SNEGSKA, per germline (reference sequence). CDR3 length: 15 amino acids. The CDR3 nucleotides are TGCAGTGCTTTAGGGCCATTCAACCCCAAAAACATTCAGTACTTC. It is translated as CSALGPFNPKNIQYF.

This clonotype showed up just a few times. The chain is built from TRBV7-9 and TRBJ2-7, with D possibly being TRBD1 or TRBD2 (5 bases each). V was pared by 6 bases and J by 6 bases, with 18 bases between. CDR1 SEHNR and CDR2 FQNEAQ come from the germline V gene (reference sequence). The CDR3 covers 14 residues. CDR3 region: CASRPGPMGGEQYF. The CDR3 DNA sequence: TGTGCCAGCAGACCGGGACCCATGGGTGGCGAGCAGTACTTC.

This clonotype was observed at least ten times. The CDR3 spells CASSLGSTGAETQYF. The CDR3 coding sequence is TGTGCCAGCAGCTTAGGCTCGACAGGAGCCGAGACCCAGTACTTC. This sequence joins TRBV11-2 and TRBJ2-5, with TRBD1 as a possible D gene (6 bases). The CDR3 has 15 amino acids. CDR1 is SGHAT and CDR2 is FQNNGV in the germline V gene. V was trimmed by 1 base and J by 5 bases, leaving 14 bases between them.

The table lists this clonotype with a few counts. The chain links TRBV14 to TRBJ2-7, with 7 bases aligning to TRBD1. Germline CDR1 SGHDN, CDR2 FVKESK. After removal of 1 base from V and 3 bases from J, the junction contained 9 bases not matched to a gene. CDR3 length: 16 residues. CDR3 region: CASSQGPGQSFYEQYF. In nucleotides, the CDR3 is TGTGCCAGCAGCCAAGGTCCGGGACAGAGCTTCTACGAGCAGTACTTC.

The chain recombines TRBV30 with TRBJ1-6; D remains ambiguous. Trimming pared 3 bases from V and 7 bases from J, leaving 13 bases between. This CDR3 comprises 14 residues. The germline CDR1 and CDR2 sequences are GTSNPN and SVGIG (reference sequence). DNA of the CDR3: TGTGCCTGGAGCTTGTTTGGGGAGAATTCACCCCTCCACTTT. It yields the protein CAWSLFGENSPLHF.

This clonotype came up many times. The CDR3 loop reads CASSLVVGEKLFF. CDR3 sequence (DNA): TGCGCCAGCAGCTTGGTAGTGGGGGAAAAACTGTTTTTT. The chain links TRBV5-1 to TRBJ1-4; D remains ambiguous. V lost 0 bases and J lost 8, with 8 bases in between. This CDR3 is 13 amino acids long. Germline V lookup: CDR1 SGHRS, CDR2 YFSETQ.

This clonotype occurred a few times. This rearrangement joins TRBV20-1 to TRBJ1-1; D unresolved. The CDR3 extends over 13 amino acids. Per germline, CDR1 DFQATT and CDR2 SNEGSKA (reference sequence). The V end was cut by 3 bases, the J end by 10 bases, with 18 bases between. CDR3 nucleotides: TGCAGTGCTAGGAAAGATCTCATGCCGATAGCTTTCTTT. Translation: CSARKDLMPIAFF.

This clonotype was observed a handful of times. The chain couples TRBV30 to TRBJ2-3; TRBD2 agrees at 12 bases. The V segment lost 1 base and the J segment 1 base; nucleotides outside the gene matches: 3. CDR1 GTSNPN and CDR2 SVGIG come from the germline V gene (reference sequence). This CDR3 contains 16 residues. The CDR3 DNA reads TGTGCCTGGAGTGGATCTAGCGGGAGGGGCACAGATACGCAGTATTTT. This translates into CAWSGSSGRGTDTQYF.

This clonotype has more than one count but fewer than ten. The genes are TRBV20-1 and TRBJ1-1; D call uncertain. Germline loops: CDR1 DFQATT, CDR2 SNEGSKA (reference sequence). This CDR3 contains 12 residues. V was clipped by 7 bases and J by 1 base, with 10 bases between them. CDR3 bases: TGCAGTGGAACAGCGGGGAACACTGAAGCTTTCTTT. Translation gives CSGTAGNTEAFF.

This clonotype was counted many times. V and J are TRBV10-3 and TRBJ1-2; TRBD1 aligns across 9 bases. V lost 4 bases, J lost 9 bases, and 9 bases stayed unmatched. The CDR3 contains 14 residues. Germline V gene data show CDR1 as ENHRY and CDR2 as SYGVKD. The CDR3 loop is CAISAVRDRASYTF. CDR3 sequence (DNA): TGTGCCATCAGTGCGGTTAGGGACAGGGCGAGCTACACCTTC.

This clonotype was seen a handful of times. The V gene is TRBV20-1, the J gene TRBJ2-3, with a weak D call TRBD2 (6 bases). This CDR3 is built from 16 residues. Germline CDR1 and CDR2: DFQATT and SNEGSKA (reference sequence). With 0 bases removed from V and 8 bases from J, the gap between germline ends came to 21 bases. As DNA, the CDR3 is TGCAGTGCTAGAGATCCTCAGGCGGGAAGTGCCGGTACGCAGTATTTT. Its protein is CSARDPQAGSAGTQYF.

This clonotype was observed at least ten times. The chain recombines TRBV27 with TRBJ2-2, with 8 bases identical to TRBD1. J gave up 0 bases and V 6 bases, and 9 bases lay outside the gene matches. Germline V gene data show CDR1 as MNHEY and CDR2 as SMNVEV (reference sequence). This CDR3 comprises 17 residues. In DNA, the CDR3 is TGTGCCAGCAGCCTAACAGGGGGGATGGCGAACACCGGGGAGCTGTTTTTT. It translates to CASSLTGGMANTGELFF.

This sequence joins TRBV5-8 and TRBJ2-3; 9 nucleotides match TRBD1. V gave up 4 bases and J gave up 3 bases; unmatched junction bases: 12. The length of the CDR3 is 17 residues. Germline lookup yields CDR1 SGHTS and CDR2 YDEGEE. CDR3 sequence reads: CASSVEPGTGRTDTQYF. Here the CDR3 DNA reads TGTGCCAGCAGCGTAGAACCCGGGACAGGGAGGACAGATACGCAGTATTTT. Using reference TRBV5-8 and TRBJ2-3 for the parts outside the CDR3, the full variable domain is EAGVTQSPTHLIKTRGQQATLRCSPISGHTSVYWYQQALGLGLQFLLWYDEGEERNRGNFPPRFSGRQFPNYSSELNVNALELEDSALYLCASSVEPGTGRTDTQYFGPGTRLTVL.

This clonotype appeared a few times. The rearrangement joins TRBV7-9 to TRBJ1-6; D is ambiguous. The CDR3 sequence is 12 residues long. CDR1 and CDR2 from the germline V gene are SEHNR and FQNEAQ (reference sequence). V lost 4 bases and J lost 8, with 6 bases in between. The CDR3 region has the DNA TGTGCCAGCAGCTCAATAGATTCACCCCTCCACTTT. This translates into CASSSIDSPLHF.

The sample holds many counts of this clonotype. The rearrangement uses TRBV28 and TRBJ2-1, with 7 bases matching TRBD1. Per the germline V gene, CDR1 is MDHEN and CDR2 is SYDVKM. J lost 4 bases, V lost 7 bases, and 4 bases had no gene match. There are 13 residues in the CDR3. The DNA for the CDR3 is TGTGCCAGCACTATGACAGGGTACAATGAGCAGTTCTTC. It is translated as CASTMTGYNEQFF. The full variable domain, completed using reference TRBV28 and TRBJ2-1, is DVKVTQSSRYLVKRTGEKVFLECVQDMDHENMFWYRQDPGLGLRLIYFSYDVKMKEKGDIPEGYSVSREKKERFSLILESASTNQTSMYLCASTMTGYNEQFFGPGTRLTVL.